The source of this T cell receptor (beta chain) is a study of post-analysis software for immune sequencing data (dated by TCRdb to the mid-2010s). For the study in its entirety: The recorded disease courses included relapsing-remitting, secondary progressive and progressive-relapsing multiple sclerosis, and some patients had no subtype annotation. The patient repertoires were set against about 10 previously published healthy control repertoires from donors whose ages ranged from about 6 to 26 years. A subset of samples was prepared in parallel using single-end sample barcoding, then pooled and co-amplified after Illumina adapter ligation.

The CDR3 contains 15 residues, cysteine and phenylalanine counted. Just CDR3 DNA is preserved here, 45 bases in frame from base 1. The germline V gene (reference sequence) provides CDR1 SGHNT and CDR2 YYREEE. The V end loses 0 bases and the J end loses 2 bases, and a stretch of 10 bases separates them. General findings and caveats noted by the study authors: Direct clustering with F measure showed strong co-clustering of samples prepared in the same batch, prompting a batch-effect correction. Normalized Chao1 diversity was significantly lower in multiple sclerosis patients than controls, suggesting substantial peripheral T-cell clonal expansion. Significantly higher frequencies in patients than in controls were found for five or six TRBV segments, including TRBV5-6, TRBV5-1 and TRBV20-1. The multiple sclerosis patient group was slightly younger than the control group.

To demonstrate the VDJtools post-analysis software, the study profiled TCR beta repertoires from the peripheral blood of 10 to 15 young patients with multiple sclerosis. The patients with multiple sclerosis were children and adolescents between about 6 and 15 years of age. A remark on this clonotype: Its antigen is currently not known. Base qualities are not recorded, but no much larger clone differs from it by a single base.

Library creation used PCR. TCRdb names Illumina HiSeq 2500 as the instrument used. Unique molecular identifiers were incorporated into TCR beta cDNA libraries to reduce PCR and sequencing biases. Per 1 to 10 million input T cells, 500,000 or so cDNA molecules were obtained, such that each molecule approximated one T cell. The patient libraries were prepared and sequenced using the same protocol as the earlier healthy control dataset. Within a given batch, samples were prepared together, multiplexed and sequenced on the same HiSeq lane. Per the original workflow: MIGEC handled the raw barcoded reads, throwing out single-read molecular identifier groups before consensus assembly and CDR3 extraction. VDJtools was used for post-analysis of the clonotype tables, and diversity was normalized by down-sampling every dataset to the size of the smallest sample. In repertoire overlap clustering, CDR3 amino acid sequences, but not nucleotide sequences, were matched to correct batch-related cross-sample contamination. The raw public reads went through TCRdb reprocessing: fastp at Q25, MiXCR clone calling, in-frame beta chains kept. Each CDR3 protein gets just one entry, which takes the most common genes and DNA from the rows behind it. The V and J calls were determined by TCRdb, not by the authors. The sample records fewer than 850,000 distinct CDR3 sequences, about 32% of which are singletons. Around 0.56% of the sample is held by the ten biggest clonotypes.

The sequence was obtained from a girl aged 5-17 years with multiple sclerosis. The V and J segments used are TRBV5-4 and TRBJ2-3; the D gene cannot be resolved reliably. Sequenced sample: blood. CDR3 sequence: CASSLERKLTDTQYF. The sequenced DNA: TGTGCCAGCAGCTTGGAGAGGAAGCTCACAGATACGCAGTATTTT.